This T cell receptor (beta chain) was sequenced for a study of response to subunit inactivated influenza vaccine. This clonotype was observed a few times. TCRdb re-derived calls from the RT-PCR reads in MiXCR, one entry per CDR3 protein. The repertoire has 500,000 to 650,000 distinct CDR3 sequences, approximately 7.7% of them found once; the top ten carry over 10%. This sequence originates from a man in his fifties or sixties who received an inactivated influenza vaccine. The source material was PBMCs from blood, sampled 23 months after vaccination.

The CDR3 DNA sequence: TGTGCCAGCAGTTACACTCCCTTGCGGGGAGCGGGATACACCGGGGAGCTGTTTTTT. It is translated as CASSYTPLRGAGYTGELFF. V usage is TRBV6-2 or TRBV6-3 and J usage is TRBJ2-2; 7 bases agree with TRBD2. CDR1 is MNHEY and CDR2 is SVGEGT in the germline V gene. CDR3 length: 19 residues. Trimming cost V 2 bases and J 3 bases; bases outside gene matches: 15.